This entry lists 13 T cell receptor beta chains sequenced from one sample in a study of T cells after yellow fever vaccination. Via MiXCR, TCRdb re-called the 5' RACE reads, giving one row per CDR3 protein. The table includes around 110,000 distinct CDR3 sequences, 8.4% detected once. This sample comprised CD8+ T cells sorted from PBMCs, obtained 45 days after the yellow fever booster vaccination. The receptors here all came from a man aged 30 to 45 who received the YFV17D yellow fever vaccine.

This clonotype was seen at least ten times. The rearrangement joins TRBV4-1 to TRBJ2-1; 7 nucleotides align to TRBD2. This CDR3 contains 11 residues. V was clipped by 7 bases and J by 14 bases; unmatched bases: 8. The germline V gene has CDR1 MGHRA and CDR2 YSYEKL. CDR3 sequence: CASTQGGAKFF. In DNA, the CDR3 is TGCGCCAGCACCCAGGGAGGGGCCAAGTTCTTC.

This clonotype appeared many times. This chain joins TRBV27 and TRBJ2-7, with TRBD2 matching over 7 bases. J gave up 7 bases and V 6 bases, and 15 bases lay outside the gene matches. Per the germline V gene, CDR1 is MNHEY and CDR2 is SMNVEV (reference sequence). The CDR3 is made up of 15 amino acids. CDR3 bases: TGTGCCAGCAGCCCGGGGGAGGGACCTACGGTAGAGCAGTACTTC. It specifies CASSPGEGPTVEQYF.

V and J are TRBV11-3 and TRBJ2-3; the D is unclear. Per germline, CDR1 SGHNT and CDR2 YENEEA. This CDR3 is built from 13 residues. V shed 5 bases and J shed 4 bases, with 10 bases lying between them. CDR3 nucleotides: TGTGCCAGCAGCCCCCCCGGATCAGATACGCAGTATTTT. This sequence encodes CASSPPGSDTQYF.

This clonotype showed up many times. This chain connects TRBV12-3 or TRBV12-4 to TRBJ2-3, with 9 bases aligning to TRBD1. The ends lost 3 bases at V and 7 bases at J; junction bases unmatched: 8. This CDR3 has 15 residues. CDR3 coding DNA: TGTGCCAGCAGTTTGATCGGACAGGGGTTGAATACGCAGTATTTT. It yields the protein CASSLIGQGLNTQYF.

This clonotype was seen repeatedly, ten times or more. The J gene is TRBJ2-7, the V gene TRBV7-8, with D perhaps matching TRBD1 (5 bases). Germline lookup yields CDR1 SGHVS and CDR2 FQNEAQ. V lost 0 bases, J lost 1 base, and 7 bases lay in between. The CDR3 totals 14 residues. CDR3 bases: TGTGCCAGCAGCTTAGCGGGGCAATCCTACGAGCAGTACTTC. It codes for CASSLAGQSYEQYF.

Remarks on this clonotype: A clone one base away is much larger, so this may be a read error. This rearrangement joins TRBV7-9 to TRBJ2-7; a weak D match, TRBD2 (5 bases). Trimming cost V 0 bases and J 6 bases, with 12 bases left between them. The CDR3 loop spans 14 amino acids. In germline, CDR1 is SEHNR, CDR2 FQNEAQ (reference sequence). The CDR3 sequence is CASSLAWTGIEQYF. CDR3 nucleotides: TGTGCCAGCAGCTTAGCGTGGACTGGGATCGAGCAGTACTTC.

This clonotype was detected many times. The rearrangement joins TRBV9 to TRBJ2-1, with D possibly being TRBD2 (5 bases). Germline lookup yields CDR1 SGDLS and CDR2 YYNGEE. The length of the CDR3 is 17 residues. V was clipped by 0 bases and J by 5 bases, with 18 bases between them. The CDR3 spells CASSVELGVARNNEQFF. The CDR3 coding sequence is TGTGCCAGCAGCGTAGAATTGGGAGTTGCGAGGAACAATGAGCAGTTCTTC.

This clonotype was counted ten times or more. The CDR3 spells CASSARGQGSTDTQYF. CDR3 nucleotide sequence: TGTGCCAGCAGCGCCCGGGGACAGGGTAGCACAGATACGCAGTATTTT. The chain is built from TRBV6-1 and TRBJ2-3; 9 bases are a match to TRBD1. Germline values: CDR1 MNHNS, CDR2 SASEGT. V dropped 6 bases and J dropped 0; count of bases not matched to a gene: 7. This CDR3 region has 16 residues.

This clonotype has only a few counts. This rearrangement joins TRBV7-2 to TRBJ2-2; the match to TRBD2 covers 9 bases. The germline V gene has CDR1 SGHTA and CDR2 FQGNSA. The V segment lost 3 bases and the J segment 4 bases; nucleotides outside the gene matches: 3. The CDR3 consists of 15 residues. The CDR3 reads CASSFSGSGTGELFF. CDR3 in DNA: TGTGCCAGCAGCTTTAGCGGGAGCGGCACCGGGGAGCTGTTTTTT.

This clonotype has a count of ten or more. The chain couples TRBV28 to TRBJ2-7, with 11 bases fitting TRBD2. The CDR3 is 15 amino acids. Per the germline V gene, CDR1 is MDHEN and CDR2 is SYDVKM. With 4 bases clipped from V and 5 bases from J, the junction kept 7 bases outside the gene matches. CDR3 sequence: CASSSSLAGVDEQYF. CDR3 bases: TGTGCCAGCAGTTCTTCACTAGCGGGAGTCGACGAGCAGTACTTC.

This clonotype was recorded at least ten times. The J gene is TRBJ1-5, the V gene TRBV24-1; the D gene is possibly TRBD1 (5 bases). Germline CDR1 reads KGHDR; CDR2 reads SFDVKD. The CDR3 covers 17 residues. Trimming removed 0 bases at V and 3 bases at J, with 14 bases between. Here the CDR3 DNA reads TGTGCCACCAGTGATTTGCTAAGCGACAGCTACAATCAGCCCCAGCATTTT. It yields the protein CATSDLLSDSYNQPQHF.

This clonotype was recorded many times. The chain joins TRBV6-2 or TRBV6-3 to TRBJ2-1; the match to TRBD2 covers 8 bases. V was pared by 2 bases and J by 4 bases, with 1 base of the junction left unmatched. The germline CDR1 and CDR2 sequences are MNHEY and SVGEGT. This CDR3 spans 14 amino acids. CDR3 nucleotides: TGTGCCAGCAGTTACCCTAGCGGGTACAATGAGCAGTTCTTC. It encodes CASSYPSGYNEQFF.

In its sample, this clonotype was seen many times. The chain recombines TRBV6-5 with TRBJ1-2; no clear D. V was clipped by 0 bases and J by 0 bases, with 5 bases between them. CDR3 size: 14 residues. CDR1 is MNHEY and CDR2 is SVGAGI in the germline V gene. The CDR3 sequence: CASSYSGSNYGYTF. The DNA for the CDR3 is TGTGCCAGCAGTTACTCGGGGTCTAACTATGGCTACACCTTC.